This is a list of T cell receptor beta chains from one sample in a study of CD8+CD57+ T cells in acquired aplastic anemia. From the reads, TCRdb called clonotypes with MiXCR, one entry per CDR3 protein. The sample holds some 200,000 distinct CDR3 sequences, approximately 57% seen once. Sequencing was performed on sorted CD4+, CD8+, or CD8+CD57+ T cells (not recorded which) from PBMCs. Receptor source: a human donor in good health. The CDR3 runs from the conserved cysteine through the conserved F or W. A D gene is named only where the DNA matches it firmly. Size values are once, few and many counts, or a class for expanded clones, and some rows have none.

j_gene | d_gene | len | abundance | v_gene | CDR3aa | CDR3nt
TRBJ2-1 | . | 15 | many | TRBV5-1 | CASSYSASSYNEQFF | TGCGCCAGCAGTTATAGCGCGAGCTCCTACAATGAGCAGTTCTTC
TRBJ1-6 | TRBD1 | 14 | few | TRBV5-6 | CASSLNRGHSPLHF | TGTGCCAGCAGCTTAAACAGGGGACATTCACCCCTCCACTTT
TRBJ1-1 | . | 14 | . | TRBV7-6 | CASSRGPGNTEAFF | TGTGCCAGCAGCCGGGGACCGGGAAACACTGAAGCTTTCTTT
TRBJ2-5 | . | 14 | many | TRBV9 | CASSVEGGPETQYF | TGTGCCAGCAGCGTAGAGGGGGGGCCAGAGACCCAGTACTTC
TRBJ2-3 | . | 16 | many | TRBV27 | CASSPGTQVSTDTQYF | TGTGCCAGCAGTCCAGGGACTCAGGTCAGCACAGATACGCAGTATTTT
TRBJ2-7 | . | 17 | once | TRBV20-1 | CSARPGETIGSAYEQYF | TGCAGTGCTAGGCCAGGCGAGACGATCGGATCCGCCTACGAGCAGTACTTC
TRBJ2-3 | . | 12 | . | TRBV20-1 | CSPDPRTDTQYF | TGCAGTCCAGACCCCCGGACAGATACGCAGTATTTT
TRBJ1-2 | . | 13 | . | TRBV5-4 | CASSLAGDYGYTF | TGTGCCAGCAGCTTGGCAGGGGACTATGGCTACACCTTC
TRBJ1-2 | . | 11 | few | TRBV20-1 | CSAYSGDGYTF | TGCAGTGCTTATTCCGGGGATGGCTACACCTTC
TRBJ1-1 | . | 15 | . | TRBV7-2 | CASSLGAVLNTEAFF | TGTGCCAGCAGCTTAGGGGCAGTCCTGAACACTGAAGCTTTCTTT
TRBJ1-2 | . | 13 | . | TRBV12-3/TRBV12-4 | CASSPDRLYGYTF | TGTGCCAGCAGTCCCGACCGTCTATATGGCTACACCTTC
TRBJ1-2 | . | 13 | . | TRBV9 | CASTGRRGYGYTF | TGTGCCAGCACGGGGCGGCGTGGCTATGGCTACACCTTC
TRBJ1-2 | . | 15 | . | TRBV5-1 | CASSLGGEGNYGYTF | TGCGCCAGCAGCTTGGGCGGGGAAGGTAACTATGGCTACACCTTC
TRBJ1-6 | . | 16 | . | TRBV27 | CASSPLPGPDNSPLHF | TGTGCCAGCAGTCCACTCCCGGGGCCGGATAATTCACCCCTCCACTTT
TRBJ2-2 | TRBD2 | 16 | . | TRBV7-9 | CASSSGTSGGDGELFF | TGTGCCAGCAGCTCCGGGACTAGCGGGGGGGACGGGGAGCTGTTTTTT
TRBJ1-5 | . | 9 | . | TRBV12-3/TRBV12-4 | CASSFSQHF | TGTGCCAGCAGTTTCTCCCAGCATTTT
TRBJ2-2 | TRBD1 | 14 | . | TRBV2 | CARRDRGVTGELFF | TGTGCCAGGAGGGACAGAGGAGTTACCGGGGAGCTGTTTTTT
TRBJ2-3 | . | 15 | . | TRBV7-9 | CASSLNPYSTDTQYF | TGTGCCAGCAGCTTAAACCCCTACAGCACAGATACGCAGTATTTT
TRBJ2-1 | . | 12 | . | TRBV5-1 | CASKDTDNEQFF | TGCGCCAGCAAAGACACGGACAATGAGCAGTTCTTC
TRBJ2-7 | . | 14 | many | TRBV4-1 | CASSQGNPLLEQYF | TGCGCCAGCAGCCAAGGTAATCCTCTTCTCGAGCAGTACTTC
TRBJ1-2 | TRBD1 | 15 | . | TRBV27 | CASSLTSGGFGGYTF | TGTGCCAGCAGTTTGACCTCAGGGGGATTTGGTGGCTACACCTTC
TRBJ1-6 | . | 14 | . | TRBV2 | CASFTGSSNSPLHF | TGTGCCAGCTTTACAGGGTCAAGTAATTCACCCCTCCACTTT
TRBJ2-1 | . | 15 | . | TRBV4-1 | CASSQYFSGHNEQFF | TGCGCCAGCAGCCAGTATTTTAGCGGCCACAATGAGCAGTTCTTC
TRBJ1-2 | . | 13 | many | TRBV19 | CATQSGIGYGYTF | TGTGCCACCCAATCGGGGATCGGGTACGGCTACACCTTC
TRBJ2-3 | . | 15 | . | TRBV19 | CASSIAYYGTDTQYF | TGTGCCAGTAGTATAGCCTATTACGGCACAGATACGCAGTATTTT
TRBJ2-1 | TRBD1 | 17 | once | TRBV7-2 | CASRELGAGQAYNEQFF | TGTGCCAGCAGAGAATTAGGTGCGGGACAGGCCTACAATGAGCAGTTCTTC
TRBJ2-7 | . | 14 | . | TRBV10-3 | CAISPPSGTYEQYF | TGTGCCATCAGCCCCCCCAGCGGAACCTACGAGCAGTACTTC
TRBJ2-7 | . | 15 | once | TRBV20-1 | CSARARRDSSYEQYF | TGCAGTGCTAGAGCTCGGCGGGATAGCTCCTACGAGCAGTACTTC
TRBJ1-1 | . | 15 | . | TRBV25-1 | CASSAPRGQAREAFF | TGTGCCAGCAGTGCCCCCCGGGGCCAGGCTCGGGAAGCTTTCTTT
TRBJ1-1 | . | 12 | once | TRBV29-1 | CSVMDPGTEAFF | TGCAGCGTGATGGACCCGGGGACTGAAGCTTTCTTT
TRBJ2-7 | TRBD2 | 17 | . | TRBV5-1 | CASNPSGRMGSGHEQYF | TGCGCCAGCAACCCTAGCGGGAGAATGGGCTCGGGCCACGAGCAGTACTTC
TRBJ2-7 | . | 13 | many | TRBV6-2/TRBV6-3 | CASSQGGLYEQYF | TGTGCCAGCAGTCAGGGGGGGCTCTACGAGCAGTACTTC
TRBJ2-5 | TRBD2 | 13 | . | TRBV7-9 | CASSRGGEETQYF | TGTGCCAGCAGCCGGGGGGGAGAGGAGACCCAGTACTTC
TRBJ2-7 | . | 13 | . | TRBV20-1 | CSANGRTGYEQYF | TGCAGTGCTAACGGACGAACCGGGTACGAGCAGTACTTC
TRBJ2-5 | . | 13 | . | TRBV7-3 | CASSSPPGVTQYF | TGTGCCAGCAGCTCTCCCCCTGGCGTGACCCAGTACTTC
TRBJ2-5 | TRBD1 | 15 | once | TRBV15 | CATSFPGQGEETQYF | TGTGCCACCAGTTTTCCAGGACAGGGTGAAGAGACCCAGTACTTC
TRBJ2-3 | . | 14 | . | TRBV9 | CASSVGDSTDTQYF | TGTGCCAGCAGCGTAGGGGACAGCACAGATACGCAGTATTTT
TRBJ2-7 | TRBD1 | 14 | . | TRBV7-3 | CASSPDRGPREQYF | TGTGCCAGCAGCCCGGACAGGGGCCCGCGGGAGCAGTACTTC
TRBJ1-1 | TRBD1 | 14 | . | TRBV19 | CASSGWTGKTEAFF | TGTGCCAGTAGTGGCTGGACAGGGAAGACTGAAGCTTTCTTT
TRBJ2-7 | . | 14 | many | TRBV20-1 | CSARKNPSIYEQYF | TGCAGTGCTAGAAAGAACCCTTCCATCTACGAGCAGTACTTC
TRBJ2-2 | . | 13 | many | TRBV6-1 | CASGLGVTGELFF | TGTGCCAGCGGATTAGGGGTCACCGGGGAGCTGTTTTTT
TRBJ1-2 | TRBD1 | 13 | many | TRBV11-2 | CASSLGTGSGYTF | TGTGCCAGCAGCTTGGGGACAGGGAGCGGCTACACCTTC
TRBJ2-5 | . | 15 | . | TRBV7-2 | CASRDLPRAEETQYF | TGTGCCAGCAGAGACCTCCCACGGGCCGAGGAGACCCAGTACTTC
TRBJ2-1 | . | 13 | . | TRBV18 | CASPSEEDNEQFF | TGTGCCAGCCCTAGCGAGGAAGACAATGAGCAGTTCTTC
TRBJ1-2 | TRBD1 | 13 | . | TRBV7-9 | CASRRGTGSDYTF | TGTGCCAGCAGGCGCGGGACAGGGAGTGACTACACCTTC
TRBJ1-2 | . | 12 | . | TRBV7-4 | CASSRQDHGYTF | TGTGCCAGCAGTCGACAGGACCATGGCTACACCTTC
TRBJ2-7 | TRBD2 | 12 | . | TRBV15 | CATSGGAYEQYF | TGTGCCACAAGCGGGGGGGCCTACGAGCAGTACTTC
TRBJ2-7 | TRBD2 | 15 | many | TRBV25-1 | CASSESELAIYEQYF | TGTGCCAGCAGTGAATCCGAACTAGCGATCTACGAGCAGTACTTC
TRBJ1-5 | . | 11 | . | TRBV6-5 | CASGINQPQHF | TGTGCCAGCGGAATCAATCAGCCCCAGCATTTT
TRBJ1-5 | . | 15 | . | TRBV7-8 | CASSLVAGSNQPQHF | TGTGCTAGCAGCTTAGTGGCGGGTAGCAATCAGCCCCAGCATTTT
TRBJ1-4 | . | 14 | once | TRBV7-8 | CASSLVRGGEKLFF | TGTGCCAGCAGCTTAGTTCGGGGGGGTGAAAAACTGTTTTTT
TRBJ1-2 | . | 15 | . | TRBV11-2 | CASSSATDANYGYTF | TGTGCCAGCAGCTCGGCGACAGACGCTAACTATGGCTACACCTTC
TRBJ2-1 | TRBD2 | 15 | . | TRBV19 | CASSMRLAGVNEQFF | TGTGCCAGTAGTATGCGACTAGCGGGGGTAAATGAGCAGTTCTTC
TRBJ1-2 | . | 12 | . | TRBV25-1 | CASREANYGYTF | TGTGCCAGCCGGGAGGCTAACTATGGCTACACCTTC
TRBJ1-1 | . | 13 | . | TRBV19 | CASNQGMNTEAFF | TGTGCCAGTAATCAGGGGATGAACACTGAAGCTTTCTTT